This T cell receptor (beta chain) was identified during a study of T cells in Graves' hyperthyroidism and ophthalmopathy. Diagnosis rested on symptoms, serum thyroxine and TRAb, thyroid ultrasound, and orbital computed tomography. RNA transcripts were the template for amplifying TCR beta CDR3 regions. In the first-round RT-PCR of the TCR CDR3, the HTBI primer set was used. TCRdb reprocessed the multiplex PCR reads with MiXCR, giving one entry per CDR3 protein. Of about 640,000 distinct CDR3 sequences listed, about 14% are singletons. CDR1 and CDR2 from the germline V gene are ENHRY and SYGVKD. The CDR3 runs to 11 residues. Trimming took 8 bases from V and 4 from J, leaving 6 bases between them. In the case of this clonotype: Its matching antigen is unknown.

Whole-study results and caveats: Most thyroid clonotypes expanded above 0.001 were also detected in blood.

The chain links TRBV10-3 to TRBJ2-1; possible D gene TRBD1, 6 bases. This TCR came from a woman between 45 and 60 years old with Graves' ophthalmopathy. The sequenced sample consisted of blood. CDR3 nucleotides: TGTGCCATCGGACAGTACAATGAGCAGTTCTTC. It codes for CAIGQYNEQFF.